The rows below give T cell receptor beta chains drawn from one sample of a study of T cells after yellow fever vaccination. MiXCR, applied by TCRdb to the 5' RACE reads, yields one record per CDR3 protein. The data contain approximately 300,000 distinct CDR3 sequences, roughly 7% of them singletons. Source: PBMCs, taken more than 35 days after the first yellow fever vaccination. These TCRs come from a young man who received the YFV17D yellow fever vaccine. Both conserved end residues are part of each CDR3. D genes are given only for firm matches. Clone size is stated in some rows and not others, as once, few, many or a class when expanded.

TRBV7-2	TRBJ2-7	TRBD1	NA	TGTGCCAGCAGCTTAGTTGGCAGGGGGCTATACGAGCAGTACTTC	CASSLVGRGLYEQYF
TRBV20-1	TRBJ2-3	TRBD2	NA	TGCAGTGCCAGACTAGCGGGGGAATCAGATACGCAGTATTTT	CSARLAGESDTQYF
TRBV4-2	TRBJ1-1	NA	NA	TGTGCCAGCAGCCAAGTCAGTTCTGGGTTAATGAACACTGAAGCTTTCTTT	CASSQVSSGLMNTEAFF
TRBV5-1	TRBJ2-2	TRBD1	NA	TGCGCCAGCAGCTTGAGACAGGGCGAAGCCGGGGAGCTGTTTTTT	CASSLRQGEAGELFF
TRBV5-1	TRBJ2-3	NA	many	TGCGCCAGCAGCTTGGCGTCGACTGGCACAGATACGCAGTATTTT	CASSLASTGTDTQYF
TRBV10-3	TRBJ2-7	NA	NA	TGTGCCACCCAAGGTTCGCAGGGAATCATTGAGCAGTACTTC	CATQGSQGIIEQYF
TRBV5-5	TRBJ2-5	NA	many	TGTGCCAGCAGCCTTTTCTTGACGGGGCAAGAGACCCAGTACTTC	CASSLFLTGQETQYF
TRBV7-2	TRBJ1-1	NA	few	TGTGCCAGCAGCTTAATGCAGACCCAGAACACTGAAGCTTTCTTT	CASSLMQTQNTEAFF
TRBV28	TRBJ1-5	NA	NA	TGTGCCAGCAGTTTATTCGGGCAGGGTAGTGAGCCCCAGCATTTT	CASSLFGQGSEPQHF
TRBV4-1	TRBJ2-3	TRBD1	NA	TGCGCCAGCTCTGACAGGGGGAAATCAGATACGCAGTATTTT	CASSDRGKSDTQYF
TRBV9	TRBJ1-4	NA	few	TGTGCCAGCAGCGTAGTGTGGACAGCAACTAATGAAAAACTGTTTTTT	CASSVVWTATNEKLFF
TRBV5-1	TRBJ2-2	NA	few	TGCGCCAGCAGCCCCCGAGGGGGAGGCGAAGCGAACACCGGGGAGCTGTTTTTT	CASSPRGGGEANTGELFF
TRBV5-5	TRBJ1-1	NA	few	TGTGCCAGCAGCTTGCTTGCCACTGAAGCTTTCTTT	CASSLLATEAFF
TRBV2	TRBJ2-7	NA	NA	TGTGCCAGCAACTCAGGGACGAGCTCCTACGAGCAGTACTTC	CASNSGTSSYEQYF
TRBV12-3/TRBV12-4	TRBJ1-1	NA	many	TGTGCCAGCAGTTTAGGGGGACCCACTGAAGCTTTCTTT	CASSLGGPTEAFF
TRBV5-4	TRBJ2-2	NA	NA	TGTGCCAGCAGCTTTGGGACCACCGGGGAGCTGTTTTTT	CASSFGTTGELFF
TRBV20-1	TRBJ1-2	NA	many	TGCAGTGCTAGAGGGGGCAGGCATAACTATGGCTACACCTTC	CSARGGRHNYGYTF
TRBV5-1	TRBJ1-2	TRBD1	many	TGCGCCAGCAGCCTTGGCGACAGGGCAGGCTACACCTTC	CASSLGDRAGYTF
TRBV5-1	TRBJ2-5	NA	NA	TGCGCCAGCAGCTTGGTCGGGACTGAAGAGACCCAGTACTTC	CASSLVGTEETQYF
TRBV20-1	TRBJ1-3	NA	NA	TGCAGTGCTATGGGGGCTGTCGGAAACACCATATATTTT	CSAMGAVGNTIYF
TRBV20-1	TRBJ2-3	TRBD2	NA	TGCAGTGCTCCGTCTAGCGGGGGGTCAGATACGCAGTATTTT	CSAPSSGGSDTQYF
TRBV20-1	TRBJ2-3	TRBD2	NA	TGCAGTGCTCAGACTAGCGGGGCTGCGGGTTCAGATACGCAGTATTTT	CSAQTSGAAGSDTQYF
TRBV9	TRBJ1-6	NA	NA	TGTGCCAGCGGGCAGGGGTCCTCCTATAATTCACCCCTCCACTTT	CASGQGSSYNSPLHF
TRBV12-3/TRBV12-4	TRBJ1-2	NA	many	TGTGCCAGCGCCGACAGAGGCGGCTACACCTTC	CASADRGGYTF
TRBV10-3	TRBJ1-2	TRBD1	many	TGTGCCAGTGGGAGGGGGCTCGACTATGGCTACACCTTC	CASGRGLDYGYTF
TRBV5-1	TRBJ2-1	NA	few	TGCGCCAGCGCCCACCCGCTCGGTGAGCAGTTCTTC	CASAHPLGEQFF
TRBV5-1	TRBJ2-1	NA	few	TGCGCCAGCAGCCCTGGGACGTCGGTGTACAATGAGCAGTTCTTC	CASSPGTSVYNEQFF
TRBV21-1	TRBJ2-1	NA	NA	TGTGCCAGCAGCAAAGATCCTAGCTACAATGAGCAGTTCTTC	CASSKDPSYNEQFF
TRBV27	TRBJ1-1	TRBD1	NA	TGTGCCAGCAGTCCGACAGGGATCGTACTGGGCACTGAAGCTTTCTTT	CASSPTGIVLGTEAFF
TRBV7-3	TRBJ2-7	TRBD1	few	TGTGCCAGCAGCTTGGACAGGGCCAATTCCAACGAGCAGTACTTC	CASSLDRANSNEQYF
TRBV2	TRBJ1-1	NA	NA	TGTGCCAGCAGTGAAGGTTCGACTTTCTTT	CASSEGSTFF
TRBV5-4	TRBJ1-2	NA	NA	TGTGCCAGCAGCCCCGGAGGGGGAACCAACTATGGCTACACCTTC	CASSPGGGTNYGYTF
TRBV5-1	TRBJ2-7	NA	many	TGCGCCAGCAGCTTAACTGGACAGTCCTACGAGCAGTACTTC	CASSLTGQSYEQYF
TRBV7-6	TRBJ2-5	NA	few	TGTGCCAGCAGGCGGACCTTCGGCAGCCAAGAGACCCAGTACTTC	CASRRTFGSQETQYF
TRBV7-9	TRBJ2-6	TRBD1	NA	TGTGCCAGCAGCTTACAGGGGGCTGGGGCCAACGTCCTGACTTTC	CASSLQGAGANVLTF
TRBV14	TRBJ1-1	NA	many	TGTGCCAGCAGCCAAGATCCGGCGTCCACTGAAGCTTTCTTT	CASSQDPASTEAFF
TRBV7-2	TRBJ2-1	NA	NA	TGTGCCAGCAGCTTAACAACTAGCCACGATGAGCAGTTCTTC	CASSLTTSHDEQFF
TRBV4-3	TRBJ2-2	TRBD1	many	TGCGCCAGCAGCCGACAGGGGTACGACACCGGGGAGCTGTTTTTT	CASSRQGYDTGELFF
TRBV7-2	TRBJ2-3	NA	many	TGTGCCAGCAGCTCCGACTGGGGTGATACGCAGTATTTT	CASSSDWGDTQYF
TRBV10-3	TRBJ2-3	TRBD1	few	TGTGCCATGCAATCGGGACAGGGGGCCGCAGATACGCAGTATTTT	CAMQSGQGAADTQYF
TRBV4-2	TRBJ2-7	NA	NA	TGTGCCAGCAGCCCATTGGGCAGAGATCTGGGGGAGCAGTACTTC	CASSPLGRDLGEQYF
TRBV7-2	TRBJ2-2	NA	NA	TGTGCCAGCAGCTTACAAGCGGGGAACACCGGGGAGCTGTTTTTT	CASSLQAGNTGELFF
TRBV4-3	TRBJ1-2	NA	NA	TGCGCCAGCAGCCAAGATCAGGGAGGCTATGGCTACACCTTC	CASSQDQGGYGYTF
TRBV9	TRBJ1-1	TRBD1	NA	TGTGCCAGCAGCCCCCAGACAGGGCGGGCTAACACTGAAGCTTTCTTT	CASSPQTGRANTEAFF
TRBV24-1	TRBJ2-3	NA	NA	TGTGCCACCAGTGAGCAGTCCACAGATACGCAGTATTTT	CATSEQSTDTQYF
TRBV20-1	TRBJ2-4	NA	few	TGCAGCGAACGAACCTCTCCCAAAAACATTCAGTACTTC	CSERTSPKNIQYF
TRBV5-5	TRBJ2-3	NA	few	TGTGCCAGCAGCTTGGCTTCTAGCACAGATACGCAGTATTTT	CASSLASSTDTQYF
TRBV5-1	TRBJ2-1	NA	few	TGCGCCAGCAGCTTGTGGCCTTCAGGTGTCAGGTTGGTCGATGAGCAGTTCTTC	CASSLWPSGVRLVDEQFF